Each of the 10 T cell receptor beta chains below was sequenced from the same sample in a study of read filtering for tumor transcriptome and immune sequencing. This library used around 0.4 ug RNA and molecular barcoded adaptors spanning alpha/delta and beta/gamma chains. From the reads, TCRdb called clonotypes with MiXCR, one entry per CDR3 protein. The sample includes around 140,000 distinct CDR3 sequences, less than 15% of them seen just once. Sequencing input: a population of CD138-negative cells sorted from bone marrow. Every receptor here comes from a donor at least 40 years old with multiple myeloma.

In this sample, this clonotype turned up many times. This chain uses TRBV19 with TRBJ2-1; TRBD2 matches at 12 bases. The CDR3 has 17 amino acids. The germline V gene encodes CDR1 LNHDA and CDR2 SQIVND (reference sequence). V lost 5 bases and J lost 7; bases outside the gene matches: 12. DNA of the CDR3: TGTGCCAGTAGTCCCAGGACTAGCGGGAATAAGGGGAATGAGCAGTTCTTC. Amino acid sequence: CASSPRTSGNKGNEQFF.

On this clonotype itself: This likely traces to a read error, being one base from a far larger clone. The chain couples TRBV6-2 or TRBV6-3 to TRBJ1-4; no clear D. Germline lookup yields CDR1 MNHEY and CDR2 SVGEGT. The CDR3 spans 14 residues. Here the CDR3 DNA reads TGTGCCGGCAGTCAAACGGATTACACTGAAAAACTGTTTTTT. Encoded protein: CAGSQTDYTEKLFF.

This clonotype has more than one count but fewer than ten. The chain employs TRBV6-2 or TRBV6-3 and TRBJ1-5; 7 positions agree with TRBD1. J lost 3 bases, V lost 4 bases, and 9 bases had no gene match. Germline V gives CDR1 MNHEY, CDR2 SVGEGT. There are 16 residues in the CDR3. The CDR3 spells CASSFPGTASNQPQHF. CDR3 bases: TGTGCCAGCAGTTTCCCCGGGACAGCTTCCAATCAGCCCCAGCATTTT.

Many counts were recorded for this clonotype. In DNA, the CDR3 is TGTGCCAGCAGTGGGACTAGCGGGAGGGCCGGGGGGTTCTTC. Its protein is CASSGTSGRAGGFF. J is TRBJ2-1 and V is TRBV6-2 or TRBV6-3, with TRBD2 matching over 16 bases. The CDR3 extends over 14 amino acids. From germline, CDR1 is MNHEY and CDR2 SVGEGT. The trim removed 5 bases at V and 15 bases at J, leaving 7 bases unmatched.

The chain uses TRBV7-8 and TRBJ2-1; a weak D match, TRBD2 (6 bases). This CDR3 contains 16 residues. From germline, CDR1 is SGHVS and CDR2 FQNEAQ. Trimming left V 7 bases short and J 3 bases short, with 19 bases between. The CDR3 sequence is CASTLFSGLFYNEQFF. CDR3 sequence (DNA): TGTGCCAGCACCCTTTTTAGCGGACTATTCTACAATGAGCAGTTCTTC.

This clonotype was detected many times. This chain connects TRBV9 to TRBJ2-7; no definite D call. Germline CDR1 SGDLS, CDR2 YYNGEE. The CDR3 has 17 residues. Trimming took off 3 bases at V and 5 bases at J, with 24 bases between the two ends. CDR3: CASSGRLFDDARDEQYF. The CDR3 coding sequence is TGTGCCAGCAGCGGCCGGCTATTTGACGACGCCCGGGACGAGCAGTACTTC.

The chain employs TRBV7-9 and TRBJ2-3; TRBD1 matches 10 bases. Per germline, CDR1 SEHNR and CDR2 FQNEAQ (reference sequence). V gave up 0 bases and J gave up 4 bases; unmatched junction bases: 4. CDR3 size: 16 residues. CDR3 amino acids: CASSLAGTGVADTQYF. Here the CDR3 DNA reads TGTGCCAGCAGCTTAGCCGGGACAGGGGTGGCAGATACGCAGTATTTT.

Ten or more counts support this clonotype. V gene TRBV19 combines with J gene TRBJ2-1; tentatively, D is TRBD2 (5 bases). The CDR3 contains 12 residues. V shed 8 bases and J shed 7 bases, with 12 bases lying between them. The germline gives CDR1 LNHDA, CDR2 SQIVND (reference sequence). This CDR3 reads CASAVRDNEQFF. Here the CDR3 DNA reads TGTGCCAGTGCTGTTCGGGATAATGAGCAGTTCTTC.

At least ten counts were recorded for this clonotype. The gene calls are TRBV6-2 or TRBV6-3 and TRBJ2-5; D gene ambiguous. Germline values: CDR1 MNHEY, CDR2 SVGEGT. There are 12 residues in the CDR3. V lost 7 bases, J lost 1 base, and 7 bases lay in between. CDR3 sequence: CASTDPQETQYF. The CDR3 region has the DNA TGTGCCAGCACCGATCCCCAAGAGACCCAGTACTTC.

This clonotype appeared a few times. A read error is likely, as this CDR3 ends without the conserved phenylalanine or tryptophan. The gene calls are TRBV3-1 and TRBJ2-1, with D perhaps matching TRBD2 (5 bases). Germline lookup yields CDR1 LGHDT and CDR2 YNNKEL (reference sequence). CDR3 length: 14 residues. V was clipped by 3 bases and J by 0 bases, with 6 bases between them. Here the CDR3 reads CASSHGSSYNEQFS. The CDR3 DNA sequence: TGTGCCAGCAGCCATGGGAGCTCCTACAATGAGCAGTTCTCC.